This passage covers 8 T cell receptor beta chains from one sample sequenced in a study of T cell responses to AZD1222 COVID-19 vaccine. Generated by immunoSEQ multiplex PCR, the TCRdb table keeps only in-frame clones and is missing some. The sample includes around 110,000 clones, roughly 85% of them seen just once. The sequenced sample was peripheral blood, obtained 28 days after the second AZD1222 dose. These receptors came from an adult who received the AZD1222 COVID-19 vaccine.

The chain is built from TRBV4-1 and TRBJ2-7; 8 bases line up with TRBD2. The CDR3 covers 15 residues. The ends lost 4 bases at V and 4 bases at J; junction bases unmatched: 9. Germline assignment: CDR1 MGHRA and CDR2 YSYEKL. CDR3 DNA: TGCGCCAGCAGCCCGAGGGGCGGGAGGACTTACGAGCAGTACTTC. This encodes CASSPRGGRTYEQYF.

This clone showed up just a few times. The genes are TRBV7-9 and TRBJ1-3, with a possible D match to TRBD1 (6 bases). The CDR3 sequence is 16 residues long. Germline V gives CDR1 SEHNR, CDR2 FQNEAQ (reference sequence). Deletions cut 5 bases from V and 2 bases from J, with 16 bases between. CDR3 nucleotides: TGTGCCAGCAGCCCGTGGACAGCGCTTCCTGGAAACACCATATATTTT. This codes for CASSPWTALPGNTIYF. Together with reference TRBV7-9 and TRBJ1-3, the CDR3 gives the full variable domain: DTGVSQNPRHKITKRGQNVTFRCDPISEHNRLYWYRQTLGQGPEFLTYFQNEAQLEKSRLLSDRFSAERPKGSFSTLEIQRTEQGDSAMYLCASSPWTALPGNTIYFGEGSWLTVV.

This CDR3 is CASSFRMGNQPQHF. In nucleotides, the CDR3 is TGTGCCAGCAGCTTCAGGATGGGCAATCAGCCCCAGCATTTT. The chain uses TRBV5-6 and TRBJ1-5, with unresolved D. Germline loops: CDR1 SGHDT, CDR2 YYEEEE. V lost 2 bases and J 2 bases, leaving 8 bases between the germline ends. The CDR3 is made up of 14 amino acids.

This clone was found a few times. The V gene is TRBV4-3, the J gene TRBJ2-7, with 7 positions matching TRBD1. Trimming removed 0 bases from V and 7 bases from J; junction bases left unmatched: 12. This CDR3 region has 16 residues. Germline V lookup: CDR1 LGHNA, CDR2 YSLEER. CDR3 DNA: TGCGCCAGCAGCCAAGATCGGAGCGGCTTCAGGGGGGAGCAGTACTTC. Encoded protein: CASSQDRSGFRGEQYF.

V and J are TRBV10-3 and TRBJ1-4; 7 nucleotides align to TRBD1. Germline-derived CDR1 and CDR2 are ENHRY and SYGVKD. The CDR3 is 17 amino acids. J was trimmed by 5 bases and V by 0 bases; bases with no gene match: 9. The DNA for the CDR3 is TGTGCCATCAGTGAGTCACAAGGACAGGAACGAAATGAAAAACTGTTTTTT. It translates to CAISESQGQERNEKLFF.

In this sample, this clone turned up a few times. V usage is TRBV6-2 or TRBV6-3 and J usage is TRBJ1-2, with D possibly being TRBD1 (5 bases). Germline V gene sequence: CDR1 MNHEY, CDR2 SVGEGT. V lost 0 bases, J lost 0 bases, and 11 bases lay in between. The CDR3 covers 16 residues. The CDR3 nucleotides read TGTGCCAGCAGTTACTCGGCGACAGAGGCTAACTATGGCTACACCTTC. Its protein is CASSYSATEANYGYTF.

The rearrangement links TRBV5-3 to TRBJ2-3, with TRBD2 identical over 8 bases. TRBV5-3 qualifies as an ORF whose function is uncertain. Trimming removed 8 bases from V and 1 base from J; junction bases left unmatched: 15. The CDR3 spans 17 residues. The CDR3 DNA reads TGTGCCAGGGGGGTAGCGGGACACCCACATGGCACAGATACGCAGTATTTT. Translated: CARGVAGHPHGTDTQYF.

The rearrangement links TRBV5-4 to TRBJ1-2; 7 bases fit TRBD1. Germline values: CDR1 SGHNT, CDR2 YYREEE (reference sequence). Trimming at V came to 0 bases and at J to 4 bases, leaving 6 bases not matched to a gene. The CDR3 has 15 amino acids. The CDR3, as DNA: TGTGCCAGCAGCTTGGGACAGGGTGTCCTCTATGGCTACACCTTC. Amino acids: CASSLGQGVLYGYTF.